The 30 T cell receptor beta chains below all came from one sample that was sequenced in a study of cytomegalovirus exposure and HLA in healthy donors. The PCR ran on 60 Vbeta and 13 Jbeta primers. Libraries were prepared by immunoSEQ multiplex PCR; TCRdb keeps only in-frame clonotypes and omits some of them. The repertoire holds around 94,000 clones, with approximately 64% as singletons. The sample was PBMCs. The receptors stem from a human donor in good health.

V usage is TRBV29-1 and J usage is TRBJ2-1; 15 positions match TRBD2. V lost 4 bases to trimming and J lost 15 bases; unmatched junction nucleotides: 7. The CDR3 contains 13 residues. Germline lookup yields CDR1 SQVTM and CDR2 ANQGSEA. This chain's CDR3 is CSVAGTSGGYGFF. CDR3 sequence (DNA): TGCAGCGTTGCCGGGACTAGCGGGGGGTACGGGTTCTTC.

This chain uses TRBV27 with TRBJ1-1; D may be TRBD1 (6 bases). With 5 bases removed from V and 5 bases from J, the gap between germline ends came to 18 bases. The CDR3 has 15 residues. CDR1 and CDR2 (germline): MNHEY, SMNVEV (reference sequence). CDR3 bases: TGTGCCAGCAGTCCCTACGGGGGGCTAGGGACTGAAGCTTTCTTT. Protein: CASSPYGGLGTEAFF.

By frequency in the sample, this clone is medium-sized (0.01 to 0.1%). The rearrangement uses TRBV6-1 and TRBJ2-3, with 12 bases aligning to TRBD2. V dropped 1 base and J dropped 4; count of bases not matched to a gene: 0. Germline CDR1 and CDR2: MNHNS and SASEGT. The CDR3 length is 15 residues. The CDR3 coding sequence is TGTGCCAGCAGTGAAGGACTAGCGGGAGCAGATACGCAGTATTTT. It specifies CASSEGLAGADTQYF.

The chain links TRBV28 to TRBJ1-4; tentatively, D is TRBD1 (5 bases). Trimming left V 6 bases short and J 3 bases short, with 14 bases between. Germline CDR1 reads MDHEN; CDR2 reads SYDVKM. The CDR3 is 15 residues long. CDR3 DNA: TGTGCCAGCAGCCGTAACAGGAGACCTAATGAAAAACTGTTTTTT. Encoded protein: CASSRNRRPNEKLFF.

The V and J genes are TRBV21-1 and TRBJ2-3; TRBD2 is taken as the D call from the table, unchecked against the DNA. TRBV21-1 is marked as a pseudogene. This CDR3 spans 16 amino acids. This CDR3 reads CASSITSGSGTDTQYF. For the CDR3, the DNA is TGTGCCAGCAGCATAACTAGCGGGAGCGGCACAGATACGCAGTATTTT.

The V call is TRBV28, the J call TRBJ2-5; 9 nucleotides match TRBD1. J lost 2 bases, V lost 6 bases, and 7 bases had no gene match. The CDR3 extends over 15 amino acids. Germline V gene sequence: CDR1 MDHEN, CDR2 SYDVKM. The CDR3 sequence: CASRHRGPFQETQYF. For the CDR3, the DNA is TGTGCCAGCAGACACAGGGGGCCTTTTCAAGAGACCCAGTACTTC.

For the CDR3, the DNA is TGCGCCAGCAGCCAAGGCTACAGGGGAAAGAACACTGAAGCTTTCTTT. Encoded protein: CASSQGYRGKNTEAFF. The chain is built from TRBV4-1 and TRBJ1-1; 7 bases align to TRBD1. Per the germline V gene, CDR1 is MGHRA and CDR2 is YSYEKL. The CDR3 runs to 16 residues. V lost 1 base to trimming and J lost 1 base; unmatched junction nucleotides: 6.

This chain links TRBV11-2 with TRBJ2-1, with D perhaps matching TRBD2 (6 bases). Germline V gene sequence: CDR1 SGHAT, CDR2 FQNNGV. V lost 1 base to trimming and J lost 4 bases, with 8 bases between them. The CDR3 consists of 14 residues. The CDR3 here is CASSLVLAYNEQFF. The CDR3 nucleotides read TGTGCCAGCAGCTTAGTTCTAGCGTACAATGAGCAGTTCTTC.

V is TRBV6-5 and J is TRBJ2-7, with 8 bases aligning to TRBD2. CDR3 length equals 14 residues. The trim removed 4 bases at V and 5 bases at J, leaving 7 bases unmatched. From germline, CDR1 is MNHEY and CDR2 SVGAGI. The CDR3 spells CASSFDGRAHEQYF. The CDR3 region has the DNA TGTGCCAGCAGTTTTGACGGGAGGGCCCACGAGCAGTACTTC.

J is TRBJ1-1 and V is TRBV18, with D maybe TRBD1 (6 bases). CDR1 and CDR2 from the germline V gene are KGHSH and LQKENI. The CDR3 covers 13 residues. V lost 0 bases and J 10 bases, leaving 12 bases between the germline ends. This chain's CDR3 is CASSPPSDRRAFF. CDR3 bases: TGTGCCAGCTCACCACCGAGCGACAGGAGAGCTTTCTTT. The full variable domain, with the rest looked up from reference TRBV18 and TRBJ1-1, is NAGVMQNPRHLVRRRGQEARLRCSPMKGHSHVYWYRQLPEEGLKFMVYLQKENIIDESGMPKERFSAEFPKEGPSILRIQQVVRGDSAAYFCASSPPSDRRAFFGQGTRLTVV.

V and J are TRBV15 and TRBJ2-5; the D gene is possibly TRBD1 (6 bases). In germline, CDR1 is LNHNV, CDR2 YYDKDF (reference sequence). The CDR3 loop spans 14 amino acids. V lost 1 base and J lost 3, with 9 bases in between. This CDR3 is CATSRAGGEETQYF. CDR3 nucleotides: TGTGCCACCAGCAGAGCTGGGGGCGAAGAGACCCAGTACTTC.

This chain links TRBV6-5 with TRBJ2-1; a possible D gene is TRBD2 (5 bases). The CDR3 is 15 residues long. Germline-derived CDR1 and CDR2 are MNHEY and SVGAGI. V lost 0 bases and J lost 0, with 6 bases in between. CDR3 coding DNA: TGTGCCAGCAGTTACTCGGGGAGCTCCTACAATGAGCAGTTCTTC. Translated, it gives CASSYSGSSYNEQFF.

This clone came up a few times. V and J are TRBV5-6 and TRBJ1-2; D may be TRBD1 (5 bases). This CDR3 is built from 13 residues. Per the germline V gene, CDR1 is SGHDT and CDR2 is YYEEEE. Trimming cost V 2 bases and J 4 bases, with 9 bases left between them. This chain's CDR3 is CASSLTGPYGYTF. Here the CDR3 DNA reads TGTGCCAGCAGCTTAACAGGTCCCTATGGCTACACCTTC.

The chain joins TRBV30 to TRBJ1-6, with 10 bases that match TRBD1. V trimming: 1 base; J trimming: 7 bases; junction bases outside the gene matches: 4. The germline V gene encodes CDR1 GTSNPN and CDR2 SVGIG (reference sequence). This CDR3 comprises 15 residues. In DNA form, the CDR3 reads TGTGCCTGGAGTGCCCGGGACAGGGGAAATTCACCCCTCCACTTT. Amino acid sequence: CAWSARDRGNSPLHF.

This chain joins TRBV7-9 and TRBJ2-3; D gene unclear. This CDR3 has 12 amino acids. The V and J ends lost 5 bases and 8 bases respectively, with 11 bases between them. The germline V gene has CDR1 SEHNR and CDR2 FQNEAQ (reference sequence). CDR3 in DNA: TGTGCCAGCAGCCAACAGAGTATTACGCAGTATTTT. Protein product: CASSQQSITQYF. The variable domain in full, with the rest retrieved from reference TRBV7-9 and TRBJ2-3, is DTGVSQNPRHKITKRGQNVTFRCDPISEHNRLYWYRQTLGQGPEFLTYFQNEAQLEKSRLLSDRFSAERPKGSFSTLEIQRTEQGDSAMYLCASSQQSITQYFGPGTRLTVL.

The table lists this clone with a few counts. The chain couples TRBV6-1 to TRBJ2-7; TRBD2 matches at 11 bases. The V gene end was trimmed by 3 bases and the J gene end by 3 bases; junction bases not matched to a gene: 1. This CDR3 has 14 amino acids. Germline CDR1 is MNHNS and CDR2 is SASEGT. The CDR3 protein is CASSDGTSGYEQYF. The CDR3 nucleotides are TGTGCCAGCAGTGATGGGACTAGCGGCTACGAGCAGTACTTC.

This clone was recorded a few times. The chain couples TRBV5-1 to TRBJ2-3; tentative D call: TRBD2 (5 bases). The CDR3 has 15 residues. The V gene's germline CDR1 is SGHRS and CDR2 YFSETQ. The V and J ends lost 7 bases and 3 bases respectively, with 18 bases between them. As DNA, the CDR3 is TGCGCCAGCCGCCCTAAGGGAGCTGTAACAGATACGCAGTATTTT. It is translated as CASRPKGAVTDTQYF.

The V and J genes are TRBV27 and TRBJ2-7; 11 bases are shared with TRBD2. Germline loops: CDR1 MNHEY, CDR2 SMNVEV (reference sequence). V lost 2 bases and J lost 4; bases outside the gene matches: 16. The CDR3 has 19 amino acids. CDR3 nucleotide sequence: TGTGCCAGCAGTTTACGTGTTAGCGGGAGGGCCGGGGGATTTTACGAGCAGTACTTC. This sequence encodes CASSLRVSGRAGGFYEQYF.

The rearrangement joins TRBV29-1 to TRBJ2-7, with D tentatively TRBD1 (8 bases). V lost 6 bases, J lost 6 bases, and 18 bases lay in between. Germline V gives CDR1 SQVTM, CDR2 ANQGSEA. The CDR3 consists of 13 residues. As DNA, the CDR3 is TGCAGCGTCCCGACAGGGGAGGGGAGCGAGCAGTACTTC. Its protein product is CSVPTGEGSEQYF.

This clone was recorded once. The V and J genes are TRBV30 and TRBJ1-3; weak D call: TRBD1 (5 bases). V lost 2 bases to trimming and J lost 1 base, with 9 bases between them. This CDR3 is built from 14 residues. Germline loops: CDR1 GTSNPN, CDR2 SVGIG (reference sequence). The CDR3 sequence: CAWSLTVSGNTIYF. CDR3 coding DNA: TGTGCCTGGAGTTTGACAGTATCTGGAAACACCATATATTTT.

This clone was detected a few times. This chain links TRBV19 with TRBJ2-7; unclear D gene. Trimming pared 5 bases from V and 0 bases from J, leaving 11 bases between. This CDR3 has 14 amino acids. Germline lookup yields CDR1 LNHDA and CDR2 SQIVND (reference sequence). CDR3 protein: CASSATSGSYEQYF. The CDR3 DNA reads TGTGCCAGTAGTGCCACGTCGGGCTCCTACGAGCAGTACTTC.

The chain uses TRBV7-6 and TRBJ2-2; perhaps TRBD2 as D (6 bases). Trimming removed 1 base from V and 6 bases from J, with 12 bases in between. This CDR3 region has 15 residues. Germline values: CDR1 SGHVS, CDR2 FNYEAQ. CDR3 amino acids: CASSLEVLAPGELFF. DNA of the CDR3: TGTGCCAGCAGCTTAGAGGTACTAGCTCCCGGGGAGCTGTTTTTT.

This sequence joins TRBV4-1 and TRBJ2-7; 7 bases match TRBD1. This CDR3 contains 14 residues. The V and J ends lost 2 bases and 1 base, in that order; junction bases with no gene match: 2. Germline V CDR1 and CDR2: MGHRA, YSYEKL. The CDR3, as DNA: TGCGCCAGCAGCCAACCGGGACAGTCCTACGAGCAGTACTTC. This sequence encodes CASSQPGQSYEQYF.

In nucleotides, the CDR3 is TGCGCCAGCAGCCTGACGACAGGAGCCAAGAACACTGAAGCTTTCTTT. Protein: CASSLTTGAKNTEAFF. The rearrangement links TRBV5-1 to TRBJ1-1, with a tentative D call TRBD1 (6 bases). The CDR3 extends over 16 amino acids. CDR1 is SGHRS and CDR2 is YFSETQ in the germline V gene. With 4 bases removed from V and 1 base from J, the gap between germline ends came to 17 bases.

This clone was recorded a few times. The genes are TRBV19 and TRBJ2-7; TRBD1 aligns across 10 bases. Losses at the gene ends were 7 bases for V and 3 bases for J; bases not matched to a gene: 6. The germline gives CDR1 LNHDA, CDR2 SQIVND (reference sequence). There are 14 residues in the CDR3. In DNA form, the CDR3 reads TGTGCCAGTATGAAGACAGGGGGCGGCTACGAGCAGTACTTC. Translated: CASMKTGGGYEQYF.

V usage is TRBV27 and J usage is TRBJ1-5, with D perhaps TRBD1 (5 bases). Germline CDR1 is MNHEY and CDR2 is SMNVEV (reference sequence). The CDR3 is 14 amino acids. V was shortened by 3 bases and J by 3 bases, with 9 bases between the two germline ends. The CDR3 protein is CASSLVGDNQPQHF. The DNA of the CDR3 is TGTGCCAGCAGTTTGGTAGGGGACAATCAGCCCCAGCATTTT.

This clone has just a few counts. This chain links TRBV11-2 with TRBJ2-7; 11 bases line up with TRBD1. Germline V lookup: CDR1 SGHAT, CDR2 FQNNGV. Trimming took 5 bases from V and 2 from J; bases not matched to a gene: 2. CDR3 length: 14 residues. CDR3 region: CASSPGQGAYEQYF. CDR3 DNA sequence: TGTGCCAGCAGCCCGGGACAGGGGGCCTACGAGCAGTACTTC.

The V and J genes are TRBV6-5 and TRBJ2-7; D gene uncertain. Trimming cost V 6 bases and J 2 bases, with 8 bases left between them. CDR3 length equals 12 residues. Germline V gene data show CDR1 as MNHEY and CDR2 as SVGAGI. The CDR3: CASSPTTYEQYF. For the CDR3, the DNA is TGTGCCAGCAGCCCAACTACCTACGAGCAGTACTTC.

CDR3 amino acids: CASSAGGAVEAFF. CDR3 DNA: TGCGCCAGCAGTGCAGGGGGCGCGGTCGAAGCTTTCTTT. The chain carries TRBV10-2 and TRBJ1-1, with 8 bases lining up with TRBD1. CDR1 and CDR2 from the germline V gene are WSHSY and SAAADI. The CDR3 runs 13 residues. With V trimmed by 4 bases and J by 8 bases, 6 bases remained unmatched.

This sequence joins TRBV10-3 and TRBJ2-1; a possible D gene is TRBD2 (6 bases). Trimming cost V 4 bases and J 3 bases, with 7 bases left between them. Germline values: CDR1 ENHRY, CDR2 SYGVKD. This CDR3 has 13 residues. Written as DNA, the CDR3 is TGTGCCATCAGTGGCGGGAACTACAATGAGCAGTTCTTC. Translating it yields CAISGGNYNEQFF.